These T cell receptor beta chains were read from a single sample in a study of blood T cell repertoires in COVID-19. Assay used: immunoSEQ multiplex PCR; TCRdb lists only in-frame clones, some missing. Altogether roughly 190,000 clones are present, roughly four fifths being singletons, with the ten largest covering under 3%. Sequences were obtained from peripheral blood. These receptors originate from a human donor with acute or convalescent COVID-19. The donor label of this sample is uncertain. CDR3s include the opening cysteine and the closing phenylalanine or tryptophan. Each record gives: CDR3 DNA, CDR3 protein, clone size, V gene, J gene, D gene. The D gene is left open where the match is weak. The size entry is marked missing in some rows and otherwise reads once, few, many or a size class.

DNA: TGTGCCAGCAGCTTGGCATTGCGGGGGGACACAGATACGCAGTATTTT; CDR3: CASSLALRGDTDTQYF; size: NA; V: TRBV5-4; J: TRBJ2-3; D: TRBD2
DNA: TGTGCTAGTGGTTTGGTAGGGGGCGGAGGTGAAGCTTTCTTT; CDR3: CASGLVGGGGEAFF; size: few; V: TRBV12-5; J: TRBJ1-1; D: TRBD1
DNA: TGTGCCAGCAGTTCATTATCAGGGGGAAGGGGATGGGAGCAGTACTTC; CDR3: CASSSLSGGRGWEQYF; size: NA; V: TRBV27; J: TRBJ2-7; D: TRBD1
DNA: TGCGCCAGCAGCTTGAATGCCCTCACAGGTAGCTCTGGAAACACCATATATTTT; CDR3: CASSLNALTGSSGNTIYF; size: once; V: TRBV5-1; J: TRBJ1-3; D: NA
DNA: TGTGCCAGCAGTCAACCGGGACAGGGAAACACCATATATTTT; CDR3: CASSQPGQGNTIYF; size: NA; V: TRBV6-6; J: TRBJ1-3; D: TRBD1
DNA: TGCGCCAGCAGCTACCGTACTAGCGGGGACATCACAGATACGCAGTATTTT; CDR3: CASSYRTSGDITDTQYF; size: NA; V: TRBV5-1; J: TRBJ2-3; D: TRBD2
DNA: TGTGCCAGTAGTAGTAAGGAGTTTGAAAAACTGTTTTTT; CDR3: CASSSKEFEKLFF; size: NA; V: TRBV19; J: TRBJ1-4; D: NA
DNA: TGTGCCAGCAGTGGCGATAAGTACGGGACAGGGGTGGGCACTGAAGCTTTCTTT; CDR3: CASSGDKYGTGVGTEAFF; size: NA; V: TRBV2; J: TRBJ1-1; D: TRBD1
DNA: TGCGCCAGCAGCTTGGGACAGGGCCGGTACAATGAGCAGTTCTTC; CDR3: CASSLGQGRYNEQFF; size: NA; V: TRBV5-1; J: TRBJ2-1; D: TRBD1
DNA: TGTGCCAGTACAATTACAGGGATGAGCAATCAGCCCCAGCATTTT; CDR3: CASTITGMSNQPQHF; size: NA; V: TRBV19; J: TRBJ1-5; D: NA
DNA: TGTGCCAGCAGCTCGGGGACAGGGGGCGGAAAACTGTTTTTT; CDR3: CASSSGTGGGKLFF; size: NA; V: TRBV7-9; J: TRBJ1-4; D: TRBD1
DNA: TGCAGCGCCTTACAGGGGGCCGAGAACACTGAAGCTTTCTTT; CDR3: CSALQGAENTEAFF; size: NA; V: TRBV29-1; J: TRBJ1-1; D: TRBD1
DNA: TGTGCCATCAGCAAGGGACAGGAGCTAGGCTATGGCTACACCTTC; CDR3: CAISKGQELGYGYTF; size: NA; V: TRBV10-3; J: TRBJ1-2; D: TRBD1
DNA: TGTGCCTCAACCATGGACAGGGTTGGGAATGAAAAACTGTTTTTT; CDR3: CASTMDRVGNEKLFF; size: few; V: TRBV30; J: TRBJ1-4; D: TRBD1
DNA: TGTGCCAGTAGTATGCTAGTTGGTTCCTACAATGAGCAGTTCTTC; CDR3: CASSMLVGSYNEQFF; size: NA; V: TRBV19; J: TRBJ2-1; D: NA
DNA: TGTGCTTCTTCCCCCACAGGGGAGGACGAGCAGTACTTC; CDR3: CASSPTGEDEQYF; size: NA; V: TRBV19; J: TRBJ2-7; D: NA
DNA: TGTGCCAGCAGCTTGTCACCTCAGGGGACAGAGACCCAGTACTTC; CDR3: CASSLSPQGTETQYF; size: NA; V: TRBV7-8; J: TRBJ2-5; D: NA
DNA: TGTGCCAGTAGTATGTCCGGTCCTAGCAATCAGCCCCAGCATTTT; CDR3: CASSMSGPSNQPQHF; size: few; V: TRBV19; J: TRBJ1-5; D: NA
DNA: TGTGCCAGTAGTAACAGGGCCTACGAGCAGTACTTC; CDR3: CASSNRAYEQYF; size: NA; V: TRBV19; J: TRBJ2-7; D: NA
DNA: TGTGCCAGTAGTATAGGCGCGGGTCCTGGAAACACCATATATTTT; CDR3: CASSIGAGPGNTIYF; size: few; V: TRBV19; J: TRBJ1-3; D: NA
DNA: TGTGCCAGCAGCTTAGGGACAGGGGGTTTCGGGGAGCTGTTTTTT; CDR3: CASSLGTGGFGELFF; size: NA; V: TRBV11-2; J: TRBJ2-2; D: TRBD1
DNA: TGTGCCAGCAGCGCGGAAGCGAAAGGCTACACCTTC; CDR3: CASSAEAKGYTF; size: NA; V: TRBV7-9; J: TRBJ1-2; D: NA
DNA: TGCGCCAGCAGCTTGGTAGCCGGGGAAGGAATATACGAGCAGTACTTC; CDR3: CASSLVAGEGIYEQYF; size: NA; V: TRBV5-1; J: TRBJ2-7; D: NA
DNA: TGTGCCAGCAGCTCCGGGACAGGGCAAAACGAGCAGTACTTC; CDR3: CASSSGTGQNEQYF; size: once; V: TRBV5-5; J: TRBJ2-7; D: TRBD1
DNA: TGTGCCAGTAGTACACAGGGTTTTAATGAGCAGTTCTTC; CDR3: CASSTQGFNEQFF; size: NA; V: TRBV19; J: TRBJ2-1; D: NA
DNA: TGTGCCAGCAGCCCATATTCTACAGGGTTGGAGGAGACCCAGTACTTC; CDR3: CASSPYSTGLEETQYF; size: NA; V: TRBV27; J: TRBJ2-5; D: NA
DNA: TGTGCCAGCAGTGATGGGCAGTACAATGAGCAGTTCTTC; CDR3: CASSDGQYNEQFF; size: NA; V: TRBV6-1; J: TRBJ2-1; D: NA
DNA: TGCAGCGTCCCGGGGACAGGGGGCGTCCAGGAGACCCAGTACTTC; CDR3: CSVPGTGGVQETQYF; size: few; V: TRBV29-1; J: TRBJ2-5; D: TRBD1
DNA: TGTGCCAGCAGTCATCGAACGAGTCCTGGAAACACCATATATTTT; CDR3: CASSHRTSPGNTIYF; size: NA; V: TRBV7-2; J: TRBJ1-3; D: NA
DNA: TGTGCCAGCAGCTTAGACCGGACTAGCGGGAGTTCCAACAATGAGCAGTTCTTC; CDR3: CASSLDRTSGSSNNEQFF; size: NA; V: TRBV7-2; J: TRBJ2-1; D: TRBD2
DNA: TGTGCCTGGGCGACAGGTTTTAATGAAAAACTGTTTTTT; CDR3: CAWATGFNEKLFF; size: NA; V: TRBV30; J: TRBJ1-4; D: NA